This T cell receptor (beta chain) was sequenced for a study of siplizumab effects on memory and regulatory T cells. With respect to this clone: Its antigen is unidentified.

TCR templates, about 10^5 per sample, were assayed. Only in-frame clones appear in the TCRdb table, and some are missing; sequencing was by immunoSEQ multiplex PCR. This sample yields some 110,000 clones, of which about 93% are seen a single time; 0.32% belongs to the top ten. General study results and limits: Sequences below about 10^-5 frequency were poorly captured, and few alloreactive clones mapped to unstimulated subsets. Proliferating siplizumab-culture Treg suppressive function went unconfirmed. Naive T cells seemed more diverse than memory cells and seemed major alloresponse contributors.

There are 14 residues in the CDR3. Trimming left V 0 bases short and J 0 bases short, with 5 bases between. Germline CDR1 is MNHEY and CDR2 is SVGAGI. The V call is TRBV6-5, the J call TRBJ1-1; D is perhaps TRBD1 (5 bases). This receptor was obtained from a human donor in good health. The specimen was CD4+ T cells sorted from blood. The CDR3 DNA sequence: TGTGCCAGCAGTTACTCGACAGTGAACACTGAAGCTTTCTTT. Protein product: CASSYSTVNTEAFF.